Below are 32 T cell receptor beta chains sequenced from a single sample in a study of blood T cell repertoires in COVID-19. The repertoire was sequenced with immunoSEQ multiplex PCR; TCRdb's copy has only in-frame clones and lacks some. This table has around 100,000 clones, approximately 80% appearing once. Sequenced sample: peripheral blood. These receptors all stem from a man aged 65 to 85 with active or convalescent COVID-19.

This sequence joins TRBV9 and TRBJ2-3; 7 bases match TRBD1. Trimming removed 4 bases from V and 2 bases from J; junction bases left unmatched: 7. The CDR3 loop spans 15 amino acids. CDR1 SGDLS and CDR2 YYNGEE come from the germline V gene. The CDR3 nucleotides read TGTGCCAGCAGCCCCACAGGGGCTAACACAGATACGCAGTATTTT. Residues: CASSPTGANTDTQYF.

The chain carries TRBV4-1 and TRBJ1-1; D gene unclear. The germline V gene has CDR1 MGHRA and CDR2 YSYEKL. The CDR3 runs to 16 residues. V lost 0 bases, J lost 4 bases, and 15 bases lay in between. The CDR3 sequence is CASSQDGWGVATEAFF. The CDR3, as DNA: TGCGCCAGCAGCCAAGATGGATGGGGAGTGGCCACTGAAGCTTTCTTT.

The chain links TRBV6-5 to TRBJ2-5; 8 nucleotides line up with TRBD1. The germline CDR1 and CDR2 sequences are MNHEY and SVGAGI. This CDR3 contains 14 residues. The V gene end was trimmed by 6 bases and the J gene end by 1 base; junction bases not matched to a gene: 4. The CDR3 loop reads CASRATGAQETQYF. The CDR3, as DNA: TGTGCCAGCAGGGCGACAGGGGCCCAAGAGACCCAGTACTTC.

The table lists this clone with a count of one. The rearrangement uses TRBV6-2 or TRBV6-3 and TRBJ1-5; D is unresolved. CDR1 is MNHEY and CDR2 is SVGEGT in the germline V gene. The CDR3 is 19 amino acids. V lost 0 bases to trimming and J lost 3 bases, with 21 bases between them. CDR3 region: CASSYSRLDFFSPNQPQHF. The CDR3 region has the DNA TGTGCCAGCAGTTACTCGAGGCTTGACTTCTTCTCCCCCAATCAGCCCCAGCATTTT.

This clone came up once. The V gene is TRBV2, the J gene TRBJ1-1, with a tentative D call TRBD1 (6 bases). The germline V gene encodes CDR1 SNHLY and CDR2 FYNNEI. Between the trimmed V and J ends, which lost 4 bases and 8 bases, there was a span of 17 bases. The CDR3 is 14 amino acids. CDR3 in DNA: TGTGCCAGCAGTGTTACAGGGTTCGGTATGGAAGCTTTCTTT. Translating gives CASSVTGFGMEAFF.

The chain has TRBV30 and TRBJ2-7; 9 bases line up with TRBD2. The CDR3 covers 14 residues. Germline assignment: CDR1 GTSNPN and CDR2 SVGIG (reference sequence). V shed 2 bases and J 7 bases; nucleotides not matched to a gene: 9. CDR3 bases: TGTGCCTGGAGTAGGGCGGGAGGGTTTCTTGAGCAGTACTTC. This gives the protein CAWSRAGGFLEQYF.

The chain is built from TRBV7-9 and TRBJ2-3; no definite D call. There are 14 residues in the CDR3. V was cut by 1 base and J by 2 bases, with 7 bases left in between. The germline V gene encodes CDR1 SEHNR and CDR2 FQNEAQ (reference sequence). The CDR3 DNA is TGTGCCAGCAGCTTAGGGCCCCCCACAGATACGCAGTATTTT. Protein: CASSLGPPTDTQYF.

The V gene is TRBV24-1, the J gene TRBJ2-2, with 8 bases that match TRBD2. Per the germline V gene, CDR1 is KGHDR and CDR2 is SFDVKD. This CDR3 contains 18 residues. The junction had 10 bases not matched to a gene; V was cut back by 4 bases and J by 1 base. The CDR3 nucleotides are TGTGCCACCAGTGAACCCCCGATAGCGGGGCTGAACACCGGGGAGCTGTTTTTT. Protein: CATSEPPIAGLNTGELFF.

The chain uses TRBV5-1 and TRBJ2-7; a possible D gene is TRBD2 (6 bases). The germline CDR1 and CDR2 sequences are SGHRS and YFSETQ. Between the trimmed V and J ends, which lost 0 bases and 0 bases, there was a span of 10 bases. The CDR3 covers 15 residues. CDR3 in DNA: TGCGCCAGCAGCTTGGTCGCGGGACCCTCCTACGAGCAGTACTTC. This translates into CASSLVAGPSYEQYF.

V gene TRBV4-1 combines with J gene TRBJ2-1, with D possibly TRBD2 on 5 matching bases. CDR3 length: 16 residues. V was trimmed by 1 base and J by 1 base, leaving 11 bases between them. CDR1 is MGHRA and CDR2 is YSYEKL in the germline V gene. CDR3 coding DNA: TGCGCCAGCAGCCAAGCTGGGAGTGGGTCCTACAATGAGCAGTTCTTC. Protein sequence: CASSQAGSGSYNEQFF.

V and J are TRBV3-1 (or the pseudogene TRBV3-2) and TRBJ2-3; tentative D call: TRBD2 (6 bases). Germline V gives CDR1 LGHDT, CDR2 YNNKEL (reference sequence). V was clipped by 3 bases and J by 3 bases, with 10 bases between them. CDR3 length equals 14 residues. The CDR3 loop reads CASSHGTSTDTQYF. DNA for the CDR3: TGTGCCAGCAGCCACGGGACTTCGACAGATACGCAGTATTTT.

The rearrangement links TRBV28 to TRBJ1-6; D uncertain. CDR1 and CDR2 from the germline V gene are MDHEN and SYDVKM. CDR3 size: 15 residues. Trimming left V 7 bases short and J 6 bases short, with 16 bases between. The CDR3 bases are TGTGCCAGCACCCTAGCCGGAGGTCGTAATTCACCCCTCCACTTT. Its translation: CASTLAGGRNSPLHF.

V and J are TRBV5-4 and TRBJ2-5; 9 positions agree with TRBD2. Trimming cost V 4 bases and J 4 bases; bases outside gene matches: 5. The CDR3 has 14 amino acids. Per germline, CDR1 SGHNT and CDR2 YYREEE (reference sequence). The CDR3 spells CASSRAGGPETQYF. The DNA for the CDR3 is TGTGCCAGCAGCCGAGCGGGAGGTCCAGAGACCCAGTACTTC.

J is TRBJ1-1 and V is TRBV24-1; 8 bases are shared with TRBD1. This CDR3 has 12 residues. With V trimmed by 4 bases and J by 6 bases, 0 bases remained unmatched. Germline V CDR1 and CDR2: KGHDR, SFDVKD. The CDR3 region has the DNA TGTGCCACCAGTGAACAGGGGGCTGAAGCTTTCTTT. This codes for CATSEQGAEAFF.

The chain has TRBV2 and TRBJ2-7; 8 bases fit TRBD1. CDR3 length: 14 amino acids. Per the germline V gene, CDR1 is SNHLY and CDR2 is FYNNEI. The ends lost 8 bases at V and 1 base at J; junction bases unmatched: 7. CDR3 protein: CASRQGWTSYEQYF. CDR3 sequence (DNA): TGTGCCAGCCGACAGGGGTGGACATCCTACGAGCAGTACTTC.

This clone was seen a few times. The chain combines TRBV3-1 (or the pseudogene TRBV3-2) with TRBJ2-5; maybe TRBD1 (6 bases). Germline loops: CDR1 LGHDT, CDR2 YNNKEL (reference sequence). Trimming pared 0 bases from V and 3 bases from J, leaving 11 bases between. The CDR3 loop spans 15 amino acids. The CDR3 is CASSQDPPGEETQYF. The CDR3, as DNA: TGTGCCAGCAGCCAAGATCCCCCAGGGGAAGAGACCCAGTACTTC.

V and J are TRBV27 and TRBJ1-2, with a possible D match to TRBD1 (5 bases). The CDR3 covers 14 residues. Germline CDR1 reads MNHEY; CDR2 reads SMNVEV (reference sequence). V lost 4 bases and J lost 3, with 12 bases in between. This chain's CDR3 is CASSSLTVDYGYTF. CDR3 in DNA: TGTGCCAGCAGTTCGTTGACAGTGGACTATGGCTACACCTTC.

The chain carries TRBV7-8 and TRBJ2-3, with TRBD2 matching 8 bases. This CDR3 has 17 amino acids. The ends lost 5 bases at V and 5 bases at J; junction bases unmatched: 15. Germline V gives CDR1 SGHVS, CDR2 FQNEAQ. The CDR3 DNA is TGTGCCAGCAGCCCTATACTAGCGGCCCGGGGGGGAGATACGCAGTATTTT. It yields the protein CASSPILAARGGDTQYF.

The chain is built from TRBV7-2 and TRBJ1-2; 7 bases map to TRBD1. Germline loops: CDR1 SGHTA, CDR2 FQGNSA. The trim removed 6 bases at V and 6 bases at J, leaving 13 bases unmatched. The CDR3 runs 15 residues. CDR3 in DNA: TGTGCCAGCAGGAAAACTCAGGGGGGACTTGATGGCTACACCTTC. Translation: CASRKTQGGLDGYTF.

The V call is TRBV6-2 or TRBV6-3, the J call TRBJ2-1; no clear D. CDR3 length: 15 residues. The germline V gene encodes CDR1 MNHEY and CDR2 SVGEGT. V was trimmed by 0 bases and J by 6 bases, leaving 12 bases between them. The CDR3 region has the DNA TGTGCCAGCAGTTACTCGAGAGGTATCTCCAATGAGCAGTTCTTC. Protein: CASSYSRGISNEQFF.

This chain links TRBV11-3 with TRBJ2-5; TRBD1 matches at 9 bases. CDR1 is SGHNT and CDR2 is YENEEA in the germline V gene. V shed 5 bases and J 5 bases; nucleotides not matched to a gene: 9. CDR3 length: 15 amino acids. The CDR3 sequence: CASSKGTGFGETQYF. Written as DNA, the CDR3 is TGTGCCAGCAGCAAAGGGACAGGGTTTGGTGAGACCCAGTACTTC. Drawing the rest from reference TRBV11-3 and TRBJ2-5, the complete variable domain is EAGVVQSPRYKIIEKKQPVAFWCNPISGHNTLYWYLQNLGQGPELLIRYENEEAVDDSQLPKDRFSAERLKGVDSTLKIQPAELGDSAVYLCASSKGTGFGETQYFGPGTRLLVL.

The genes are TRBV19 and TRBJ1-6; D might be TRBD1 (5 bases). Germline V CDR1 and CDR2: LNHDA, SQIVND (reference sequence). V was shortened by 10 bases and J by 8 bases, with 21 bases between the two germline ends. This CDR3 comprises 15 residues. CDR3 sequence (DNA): TGTGCCACCTCGGACACCTCAAAGTGGTATTCACCCCTCCACTTT. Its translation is CATSDTSKWYSPLHF.

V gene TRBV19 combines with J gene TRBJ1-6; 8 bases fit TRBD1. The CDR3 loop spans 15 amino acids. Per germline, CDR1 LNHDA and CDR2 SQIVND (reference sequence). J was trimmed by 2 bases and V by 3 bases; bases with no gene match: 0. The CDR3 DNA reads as TGTGCCAGTAGTATGACAGGGGCCTATAATTCACCCCTCCACTTT. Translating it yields CASSMTGAYNSPLHF.

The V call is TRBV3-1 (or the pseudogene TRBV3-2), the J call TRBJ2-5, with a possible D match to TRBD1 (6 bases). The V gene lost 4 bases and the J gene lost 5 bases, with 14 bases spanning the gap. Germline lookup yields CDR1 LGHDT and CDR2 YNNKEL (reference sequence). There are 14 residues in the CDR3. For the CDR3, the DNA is TGTGCCAGCAGCCCCGGGACACTAGGGGAGACCCAGTACTTC. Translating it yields CASSPGTLGETQYF.

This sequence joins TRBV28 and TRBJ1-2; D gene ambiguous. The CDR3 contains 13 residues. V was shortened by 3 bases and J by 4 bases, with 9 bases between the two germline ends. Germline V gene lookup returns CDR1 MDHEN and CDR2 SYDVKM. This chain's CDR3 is CASSLGKAYGYTF. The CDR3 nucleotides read TGTGCCAGCAGTTTGGGCAAGGCCTATGGCTACACCTTC.

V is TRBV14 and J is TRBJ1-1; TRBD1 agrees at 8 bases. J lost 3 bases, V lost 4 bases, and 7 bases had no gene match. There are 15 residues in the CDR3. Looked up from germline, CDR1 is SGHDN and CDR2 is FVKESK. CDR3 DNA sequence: TGTGCCAGCAGCCTAACCGGGACAGGTTACACTGAAGCTTTCTTT. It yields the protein CASSLTGTGYTEAFF.

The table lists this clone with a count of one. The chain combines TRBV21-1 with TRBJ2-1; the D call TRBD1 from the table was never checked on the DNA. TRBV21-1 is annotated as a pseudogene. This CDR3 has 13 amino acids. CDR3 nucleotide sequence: TGTGCCAGCAGCGTAGGGGCCTACAATGAGCAGTTCTTC. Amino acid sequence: CASSVGAYNEQFF.

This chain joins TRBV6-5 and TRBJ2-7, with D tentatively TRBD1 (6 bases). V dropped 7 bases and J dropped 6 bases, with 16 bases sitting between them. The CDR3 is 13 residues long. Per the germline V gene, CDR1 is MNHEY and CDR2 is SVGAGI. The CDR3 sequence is CASKRGSTGEQYF. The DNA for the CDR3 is TGTGCCAGCAAAAGGGGGTCTACCGGCGAGCAGTACTTC.

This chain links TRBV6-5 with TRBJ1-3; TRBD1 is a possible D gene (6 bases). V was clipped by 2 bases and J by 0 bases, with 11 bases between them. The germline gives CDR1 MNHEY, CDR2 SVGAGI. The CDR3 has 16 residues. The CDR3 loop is CASSYPDRISGNTIYF. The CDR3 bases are TGTGCCAGCAGTTACCCTGACAGGATCTCTGGAAACACCATATATTTT.

This CDR3 reads CASSPGTVTDTQYF. The CDR3 DNA is TGTGCCAGCTCGCCCGGGACAGTCACAGATACGCAGTATTTT. This sequence joins TRBV18 and TRBJ2-3; 7 nucleotides agree with TRBD1. With V trimmed by 6 bases and J by 2 bases, 5 bases remained unmatched. CDR1 and CDR2 (germline): KGHSH, LQKENI. The CDR3 has 14 residues.

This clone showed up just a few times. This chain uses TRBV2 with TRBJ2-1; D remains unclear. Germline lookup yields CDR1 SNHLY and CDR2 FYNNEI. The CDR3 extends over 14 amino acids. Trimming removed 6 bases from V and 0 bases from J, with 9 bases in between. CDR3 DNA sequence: TGTGCCAGCAGAGCCCTAAGCTCCTACAATGAGCAGTTCTTC. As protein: CASRALSSYNEQFF.

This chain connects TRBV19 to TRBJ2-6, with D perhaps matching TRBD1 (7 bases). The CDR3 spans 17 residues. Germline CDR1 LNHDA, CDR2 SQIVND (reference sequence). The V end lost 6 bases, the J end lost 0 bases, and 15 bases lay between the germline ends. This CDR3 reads CASSLRGEISGANVLTF. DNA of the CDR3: TGTGCCAGTAGCCTCAGGGGGGAAATCTCTGGGGCCAACGTCCTGACTTTC.